Given below is one T cell receptor (beta chain) in context. Assay used: immunoSEQ multiplex PCR; TCRdb lists only in-frame clones, some missing. The sample records roughly 1,000,000 clones, about 84% being singletons. The sample comes from a study of shared clonotypes between healthy human individuals. Study-level information: Used for every donor were three CD4 naive, three CD4 memory, two CD8 naive and one CD8 memory plate.

None of the donors, who were healthy HIV-negative adults, had recently had acute infections or vaccinations. The CDR3 covers 13 residues. In germline, CDR1 is MGHDK, CDR2 SYGVNS. The ends were cut back, 6 bases at V and 5 bases at J, with 13 bases in the middle. The receptor was derived from a man aged 18-30 years in good health. Some clones in this sample may be carry-over from other donors' samples. Material for sequencing was memory CD4+ T cells from PBMCs. The subset was: CD45RA-negative fraction. The rearrangement links TRBV25-1 to TRBJ2-5, with D perhaps assigned TRBD1 or TRBD2 (6 bases each). For the CDR3, the DNA is TGTGCCAGCAGGACACCGGGGGCTGAGACCCAGTACTTC. Protein: CASRTPGAETQYF.